The sequence of this T cell receptor beta chain was determined in a study of vaccination and CD4 T cells after COVID-19. Germline V gene sequence: CDR1 SEHNR, CDR2 FQNEAQ (reference sequence). V shed 2 bases and J 1 base; nucleotides not matched to a gene: 14. CDR3 length: 19 residues. Worth noting for this clonotype: The target antigen is unknown.

The Oncomine TCR Beta short-read assay was applied to DNA of cultured CD4+ T cells. One entry per CDR3 protein, called by TCRdb with MiXCR from the PCR reads. The table shows roughly 15,000 distinct CDR3 sequences, with about 44% occurring only once. Treatment reported: roughly ten-day PBMC culture with coronavirus spike peptide pools or control peptides (ViraFEST assay). Using peptide pools, antigen-specific T cells were expanded in ViraFEST before TCRs were sequenced. Isolation of CD4+ T cells by negative selection took place after 10 days of culture. Sequencing was carried out using CD4+ T cells from blood, cultured in vitro. The sequence was collected from a human donor who had recovered from COVID-19. The rearrangement uses TRBV7-9 and TRBJ2-7, with 10 bases aligning to TRBD2. CDR3 sequence (DNA): TGTGCCAGCAGCTTATTGTTCGGGGAGACTAGCGGGTCTTCCTACGAGCAGTACTTC. Translated: CASSLLFGETSGSSYEQYF. Combining the CDR3 with reference TRBV7-9 and TRBJ2-7 gives the whole variable domain DTGVSQNPRHKITKRGQNVTFRCDPISEHNRLYWYRQTLGQGPEFLTYFQNEAQLEKSRLLSDRFSAERPKGSFSTLEIQRTEQGDSAMYLCASSLLFGETSGSSYEQYFGPGTRLTVT.